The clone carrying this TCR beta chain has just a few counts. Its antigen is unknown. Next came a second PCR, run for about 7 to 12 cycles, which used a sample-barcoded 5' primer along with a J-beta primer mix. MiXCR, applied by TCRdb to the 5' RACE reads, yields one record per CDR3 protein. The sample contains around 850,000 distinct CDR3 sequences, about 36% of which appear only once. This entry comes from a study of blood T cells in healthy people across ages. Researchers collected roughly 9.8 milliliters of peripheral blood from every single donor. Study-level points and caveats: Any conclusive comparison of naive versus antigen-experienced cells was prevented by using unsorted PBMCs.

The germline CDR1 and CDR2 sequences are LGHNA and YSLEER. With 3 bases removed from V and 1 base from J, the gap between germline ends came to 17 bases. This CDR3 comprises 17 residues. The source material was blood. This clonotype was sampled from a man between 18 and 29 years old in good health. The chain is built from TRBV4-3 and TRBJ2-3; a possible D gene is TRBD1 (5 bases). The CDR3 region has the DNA TGCGCCAGCAGCCACCAGGGTAGTCGGACGGGCACAGATACGCAGTATTTT. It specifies CASSHQGSRTGTDTQYF.